The clone carrying this T cell receptor (beta chain) has more than one count but fewer than ten. V lost 5 bases and J lost 6; bases outside the gene matches: 8. The CDR3 is 14 amino acids. CDR1 PRHDT and CDR2 FYEKMQ come from the germline V gene (reference sequence). The data were taken from a study of blood T cell repertoires in COVID-19. Overall study: Some COVID-19 samples were acute and others convalescent; all came from the United States, Italy and Spain. Sources were T cells, B-cell-depleted T cells, or PBMCs; the material itself was cDNA or gDNA.

In the authors' methods: The assay estimated nucleated cells by amplifying reference gene primers. Measured with immunoSEQ multiplex PCR; TCRdb has only the in-frame clones, and not every one. V and J calls and clone size follow that table, whereas D and trimming were derived from the DNA. There are under 20,000 clones in the sample; roughly 89% occur only once, and roughly 5.1% lies in the top ten. The clonotype was recovered from a human donor in a cohort sampled during active COVID-19. Sequencing used peripheral blood. The chain is built from TRBV13 and TRBJ2-7; 9 nucleotides line up with TRBD2. CDR3 sequence (DNA): TGTGCCAGCAGCGCCTTGGGGACTAGCCGCGAGCAGTACTTC. It encodes CASSALGTSREQYF.